A single sample gave rise to the 17 T cell receptor beta chains below, sequenced in a study of T cell responses to AZD1222 COVID-19 vaccine (dated by TCRdb to 2020 to 2022). The time point label for this specimen denotes: baseline before first vaccination. The library was produced with the immunoSEQ multiplex PCR assay. Entries here come from immuneACCESS through TCRdb and include only in-frame sequences with V and J called. Some clones fail to appear in such tables; in the studies checked, an unresolved V gene covers under half of the shortfall, and the cause of the remainder is unknown. In all, the sample holds around 120,000 clones, and more than 75% of those were seen once. The biggest ten clones account for approximately 10% of the sample. The starting material was peripheral blood, obtained on day 0 of AZD1222 vaccination. Receptors were obtained from an adult in good health.

The V call is TRBV19, the J call TRBJ1-1, with D unresolved. V was shortened by 3 bases and J by 1 base, with 6 bases between the two germline ends. This CDR3 has 13 amino acids. CDR1 and CDR2 from the germline V gene are LNHDA and SQIVND (reference sequence). CDR3 nucleotides: TGTGCCAGTAGTATGGGCACGAACACTGAAGCTTTCTTT. It yields the protein CASSMGTNTEAFF.

CDR3 in amino acids: CASSLDSTYKGEQFF. Here the CDR3 DNA reads TGTGCCAGCAGCCTGGACTCTACGTATAAAGGGGAGCAGTTCTTC. The gene calls are TRBV11-3 and TRBJ2-1, with D possibly being TRBD2 (5 bases). V lost 5 bases and J 10 bases, leaving 21 bases between the germline ends. The CDR3 extends over 15 amino acids. From germline, CDR1 is SGHNT and CDR2 YENEEA. Complete variable domain (other parts from reference TRBV11-3 and TRBJ2-1): EAGVVQSPRYKIIEKKQPVAFWCNPISGHNTLYWYLQNLGQGPELLIRYENEEAVDDSQLPKDRFSAERLKGVDSTLKIQPAELGDSAVYLCASSLDSTYKGEQFFGPGTRLTVL.

This chain uses TRBV27 with TRBJ2-7, with TRBD2 matching 10 bases. The V gene's germline CDR1 is MNHEY and CDR2 SMNVEV (reference sequence). This CDR3 is built from 15 residues. V shed 6 bases, J shed 2 bases, and the junction held 7 bases outside the gene matches. The DNA for the CDR3 is TGTGCCAGCAGCCCGGTCGGGACTAGCGCCTACGAGCAGTACTTC. Amino acid sequence: CASSPVGTSAYEQYF.

This clone occurred a few times. The chain employs TRBV7-2 and TRBJ1-3; 7 nucleotides align to TRBD1. V was clipped by 3 bases and J by 2 bases; unmatched bases: 7. Germline V lookup: CDR1 SGHTA, CDR2 FQGNSA. This CDR3 contains 16 residues. CDR3: CASSFRAGGTGNTIYF. DNA of the CDR3: TGTGCCAGCAGCTTTAGGGCAGGGGGGACTGGAAACACCATATATTTT.

The V and J genes are TRBV2 and TRBJ2-5; tentatively, D is TRBD1 (6 bases). V shed 5 bases and J shed 5 bases, with 12 bases lying between them. The CDR3 covers 13 residues. The germline gives CDR1 SNHLY, CDR2 FYNNEI. CDR3 loop: CASSITGSETQYF. The CDR3, as DNA: TGTGCCAGCAGTATCACAGGGAGTGAGACCCAGTACTTC.

A few counts support this clone. The chain links TRBV5-1 to TRBJ2-1; tentatively, D is TRBD2 (6 bases). Trimming removed 0 bases at V and 9 bases at J, with 10 bases between. CDR3 length: 13 residues. CDR1 and CDR2 from the germline V gene are SGHRS and YFSETQ. In DNA form, the CDR3 reads TGCGCCAGCAGCTTGGCCGGGAGCAGTGAGCAGTTCTTC. Translated, it gives CASSLAGSSEQFF. The variable domain in full, completed from reference TRBV5-1 and TRBJ2-1, reads KAGVTQTPRYLIKTRGQQVTLSCSPISGHRSVSWYQQTPGQGLQFLFEYFSETQRNKGNFPGRFSGRQFSNSRSEMNVSTLELGDSALYLCASSLAGSSEQFFGPGTRLTVL.

The chain combines TRBV9 with TRBJ2-5; 9 nucleotides line up with TRBD2. Germline values: CDR1 SGDLS, CDR2 YYNGEE. Trimming at V came to 0 bases and at J to 2 bases, leaving 8 bases not matched to a gene. The CDR3 is 17 amino acids. The CDR3 nucleotides are TGTGCCAGCAGCGTAGGGGTAGCGGGAGCAGGTCAAGAGACCCAGTACTTC. It yields the protein CASSVGVAGAGQETQYF.

A few counts support this clone. The chain joins TRBV19 to TRBJ1-5; TRBD1 agrees at 7 bases. This CDR3 is 16 amino acids long. The ends lost 3 bases at V and 6 bases at J; junction bases unmatched: 11. The germline V gene has CDR1 LNHDA and CDR2 SQIVND (reference sequence). CDR3 residues: CASSIRGQGRSQPQHF. In nucleotides, the CDR3 is TGTGCCAGTAGTATTAGGGGGCAGGGGAGAAGTCAGCCCCAGCATTTT.

Written as DNA, the CDR3 is TGTGCCAGCAGTCGGACGGACTCTGGAAACACCATATATTTT. It specifies CASSRTDSGNTIYF. The J gene is TRBJ1-3, the V gene TRBV28; D call uncertain. Deletions cut 5 bases from V and 0 bases from J, with 8 bases between. The CDR3 is 14 residues long. Germline CDR1 MDHEN, CDR2 SYDVKM.

The genes are TRBV7-9 and TRBJ2-3; D is unclear. Looked up from germline, CDR1 is SEHNR and CDR2 is FQNEAQ (reference sequence). There are 17 residues in the CDR3. Trimming took 5 bases from V and 1 from J, leaving 19 bases between them. CDR3 amino acids: CASSPLLGKFGTDTQYF. DNA for the CDR3: TGTGCCAGCAGCCCCCTCTTGGGGAAGTTTGGCACAGATACGCAGTATTTT.

On this clone: Germline is not matched at one junction end, which may reflect a read error. This rearrangement joins TRBV6-2 or TRBV6-3 to TRBJ2-2; TRBD1 might be the D (5 bases). The CDR3 is 14 amino acids. Germline CDR1 reads MNHEY; CDR2 reads SVGEGT. The CDR3 protein is CASSYGAKTGELFF. CDR3 nucleotides: TGTGCCAGCAGTTACGGGGCGAAAACCGGGGAGCTGTTTTTT.

The chain uses TRBV6-6 and TRBJ2-7; D remains unclear. This CDR3 comprises 13 residues. V gave up 6 bases and J gave up 1 base, with 10 bases separating them. CDR1 MNHNY and CDR2 SVGAGI come from the germline V gene (reference sequence). The DNA of the CDR3 is TGTGCCAGCAGCGAAACACAATCCTACGAGCAGTACTTC. This codes for CASSETQSYEQYF.

V usage is TRBV5-1 and J usage is TRBJ2-1; D ambiguous. Germline loops: CDR1 SGHRS, CDR2 YFSETQ. Trimming cost V 4 bases and J 12 bases, with 11 bases left between them. The length of the CDR3 is 11 residues. CDR3 nucleotide sequence: TGCGCCAGCAGCGAGGCTGAGCGGCAGTTCTTC. Translation gives CASSEAERQFF.

The DNA for the CDR3 is TGTGCCAGTGGAGAAGGGGTGACTAGCGGGGTTTCCCAAGAGACCCAGTACTTC. This codes for CASGEGVTSGVSQETQYF. The V call is TRBV19, the J call TRBJ2-5, with TRBD2 identical over 11 bases. After removal of 8 bases from V and 1 base from J, the junction contained 15 bases not matched to a gene. Germline loops: CDR1 LNHDA, CDR2 SQIVND (reference sequence). There are 18 residues in the CDR3. Combining the CDR3 with reference TRBV19 and TRBJ2-5 gives the whole variable domain DGGITQSPKYLFRKEGQNVTLSCEQNLNHDAMYWYRQDPGQGLRLIYYSQIVNDFQKGDIAEGYSVSREKKESFPLTVTSAQKNPTAFYLCASGEGVTSGVSQETQYFGPGTRLLVL.

This clone came up once. V is TRBV24-1 and J is TRBJ2-7; 11 positions match TRBD1. The CDR3 has 16 amino acids. J gave up 5 bases and V 4 bases, and 9 bases lay outside the gene matches. The germline gives CDR1 KGHDR, CDR2 SFDVKD. The CDR3 loop is CATSDSGQGVANEQYF. The CDR3 region has the DNA TGTGCCACCAGTGACTCGGGACAGGGGGTGGCTAACGAGCAGTACTTC.

CDR3 residues: CASSPLTSTDTQYF. CDR3 DNA: TGCGCCAGCAGCCCCTTAACCTCCACAGATACGCAGTATTTT. The chain recombines TRBV5-1 with TRBJ2-3; D call uncertain. The CDR3 extends over 14 amino acids. CDR1 is SGHRS and CDR2 is YFSETQ in the germline V gene. The V end was cut by 4 bases, the J end by 2 bases, with 11 bases between.

This clone was seen only once. V gene TRBV2 combines with J gene TRBJ2-7, with D possibly being TRBD1 (6 bases). V lost 5 bases to trimming and J lost 0 bases, with 11 bases between them. CDR3 size: 14 residues. Germline values: CDR1 SNHLY, CDR2 FYNNEI. DNA for the CDR3: TGTGCCAGCAGTAGGGACACCGACTCCTACGAGCAGTACTTC. This translates into CASSRDTDSYEQYF.